This TCR beta chain derives from a study of blood T cell repertoires in COVID-19. Study-wide background: The United States, Italy and Spain were the sources of the acute and convalescent COVID-19 samples. T cells, B-cell-depleted T cells, or PBMCs supplied cDNA or gDNA.

Trimming took 1 base from V and 9 from J; bases not matched to a gene: 5. The CDR3 is 13 amino acids. The germline V gene has CDR1 LGHNA and CDR2 YNFKEQ. Original processing notes: Reference gene primer amplification in the assay estimated nucleated cell counts. Assay used: immunoSEQ multiplex PCR; TCRdb lists only in-frame clones, some missing. Clone size and V and J calls were adopted from that table, with D and trimming inferred from the DNA. The sample consists of roughly 34,000 clones, 85% of them appearing once. The TCR comes from an elderly man with active COVID-19. V gene TRBV4-2 combines with J gene TRBJ2-5; 7 bases map to TRBD2. The sample consisted of peripheral blood. CDR3 amino acids: CASSQAGLGAQYF. In DNA, the CDR3 is TGTGCCAGCAGCCAAGCAGGACTAGGGGCCCAGTACTTC.